This TCR beta chain emerged from a study of T cell responses to AZD1222 COVID-19 vaccine. Whole-study context: It was second doses at about 4 or about 12 weeks that were pooled.

Whole-study results and caveats: Donor demographics were predominantly white British with a female majority; clonal diversity may be underestimated. It was only a handful of AZD1222 recipients who were seropositive at baseline.

Turning to this clone: Its matching antigen is unknown.

The table came from immunoSEQ multiplex PCR; TCRdb's copy has only in-frame clones and leaves some out. Of approximately 68,000 clones in the sample, about nine tenths were seen once. Trimming left V 4 bases short and J 4 bases short, with 11 bases between. Per the germline V gene, CDR1 is MGHDK and CDR2 is SYGVNS. The CDR3 consists of 14 residues. Sequencing used peripheral blood, obtained on day 0 of AZD1222 vaccination. The J gene is TRBJ1-3, the V gene TRBV25-1; TRBD1 is a possible D gene (5 bases). The TCR originated in an adult in good health. CDR3 nucleotides: TGTGCCAGCAGTGGAGGGACCGCCGGAAACACCATATATTTT. Translating it yields CASSGGTAGNTIYF.